These 26 T cell receptor beta chains came from one sample sequenced in a study of shared clonotypes between healthy human individuals. Generated by immunoSEQ multiplex PCR, the TCRdb table keeps only in-frame clones and is missing some. The sample has 2.5 million or so clones, around 90% seen once. Sample: naive CD4+ T cells sorted from blood. Documented subset: CD45RA+ positively selected. These receptors originate from a man younger than 35 in good health.

The chain carries TRBV27 and TRBJ1-1, with D possibly TRBD1 on 6 matching bases. The germline V gene has CDR1 MNHEY and CDR2 SMNVEV (reference sequence). V lost 3 bases and J 5 bases, leaving 13 bases between the germline ends. The CDR3 consists of 14 residues. CDR3 in amino acids: CASSFHRVGTEAFF. DNA of the CDR3: TGTGCCAGCAGTTTTCACAGGGTTGGGACTGAAGCTTTCTTT.

The V gene is TRBV5-8, the J gene TRBJ1-5; D unresolved. V shed 0 bases and J shed 6 bases, with 10 bases lying between them. The CDR3 runs to 14 residues. Germline CDR1 reads SGHTS; CDR2 reads YDEGEE. The CDR3 DNA reads TGTGCCAGCAGCTTGGACGAGGGAAGTCAGCCCCAGCATTTT. This gives the protein CASSLDEGSQPQHF.

The rearrangement joins TRBV18 to TRBJ2-2; 10 nucleotides match TRBD2. This CDR3 has 16 residues. V dropped 0 bases and J dropped 4; count of bases not matched to a gene: 2. Germline V CDR1 and CDR2: KGHSH, LQKENI. The CDR3 sequence is CASSPPWTSGTGELFF. The CDR3 DNA follows: TGTGCCAGCTCACCACCGTGGACTAGCGGCACCGGGGAGCTGTTTTTT.

This sequence joins TRBV11-3 and TRBJ2-7; 8 bases are a match to TRBD1. This CDR3 spans 14 amino acids. The V segment lost 5 bases and the J segment 6 bases; nucleotides outside the gene matches: 9. Looked up from germline, CDR1 is SGHNT and CDR2 is YENEEA. The CDR3 nucleotides are TGTGCCAGCAGCCCTCAGGGGGCTGGGGTCGAGCAGTACTTC. It translates to CASSPQGAGVEQYF.

The gene calls are TRBV5-1 and TRBJ2-7, with a possible D match to TRBD1 (6 bases). The V end lost 4 bases, the J end lost 1 base, and 15 bases lay between the germline ends. Germline values: CDR1 SGHRS, CDR2 YFSETQ. This CDR3 is 15 amino acids long. CDR3 in amino acids: CASSEDSSLSYEQYF. Here the CDR3 DNA reads TGCGCCAGCAGCGAGGACAGTAGTTTATCCTACGAGCAGTACTTC.

CDR3 sequence: CASSEGQGSFYEQYF. The CDR3 DNA follows: TGTGCCAGCAGCGAGGGACAGGGGAGCTTCTACGAGCAGTACTTC. The chain links TRBV9 to TRBJ2-7; 10 nucleotides align to TRBD1. The germline gives CDR1 SGDLS, CDR2 YYNGEE. The CDR3 extends over 15 amino acids. V shed 3 bases and J 3 bases; nucleotides not matched to a gene: 6.

The chain joins TRBV6-5 to TRBJ2-7, with D possibly TRBD1 on 6 matching bases. Looked up from germline, CDR1 is MNHEY and CDR2 is SVGAGI. The CDR3 has 15 amino acids. Trimming cost V 2 bases and J 0 bases, with 11 bases left between them. CDR3 DNA sequence: TGTGCCAGCAGTTACCCACGAGGGGGCTCCTACGAGCAGTACTTC. Its translation is CASSYPRGGSYEQYF.

The chain carries TRBV18 and TRBJ2-1, with D perhaps TRBD2 (5 bases). Trimming took 0 bases from V and 9 from J, leaving 9 bases between them. The V gene's germline CDR1 is KGHSH and CDR2 LQKENI. The CDR3 length is 13 residues. CDR3 nucleotides: TGTGCCAGCTCACCACCTACGAGCGGTGAGCAGTTCTTC. Protein sequence: CASSPPTSGEQFF. Based on the CDR3 plus reference TRBV18 and TRBJ2-1, the full variable domain is NAGVMQNPRHLVRRRGQEARLRCSPMKGHSHVYWYRQLPEEGLKFMVYLQKENIIDESGMPKERFSAEFPKEGPSILRIQQVVRGDSAAYFCASSPPTSGEQFFGPGTRLTVL.

The chain recombines TRBV5-6 with TRBJ1-4; TRBD1 aligns across 8 bases. This CDR3 has 15 residues. Per germline, CDR1 SGHDT and CDR2 YYEEEE. Germline trimming cut 2 bases from V and 4 bases from J; bases unmatched to any gene: 4. This CDR3 is CASSFGQGSNEKLFF. The CDR3 nucleotides are TGTGCCAGCAGCTTTGGACAGGGTAGTAATGAAAAACTGTTTTTT. The entire variable domain, with the rest obtained from reference TRBV5-6 and TRBJ1-4, is as follows: DAGVTQSPTHLIKTRGQQVTLRCSPKSGHDTVSWYQQALGQGPQFIFQYYEEEERQRGNFPDRFSGHQFPNYSSELNVNALLLGDSALYLCASSFGQGSNEKLFFGSGTQLSVL.

The chain uses TRBV5-3 and TRBJ2-3, with D perhaps matching TRBD1 (6 bases). TRBV5-3 is reported as an ORF; its role is uncertain. The CDR3 covers 16 residues. V was cut by 0 bases and J by 3 bases, with 14 bases left in between. CDR3 in DNA: TGTGCCAGAAGCTTGGTATCGGCGCAGGGGACAGATACGCAGTATTTT. It is translated as CARSLVSAQGTDTQYF.

V is TRBV2 and J is TRBJ1-2; D ambiguous. The V gene's germline CDR1 is SNHLY and CDR2 FYNNEI. With 7 bases removed from V and 7 bases from J, the gap between germline ends came to 19 bases. This CDR3 contains 14 residues. This chain's CDR3 is CASKMAVLSSGYTF. The DNA of the CDR3 is TGTGCCAGCAAAATGGCAGTCCTATCTAGTGGCTACACCTTC. The full variable domain, in which reference TRBV2 and TRBJ1-2 provide the parts outside the CDR3, is EPEVTQTPSHQVTQMGQEVILRCVPISNHLYFYWYRQILGQKVEFLVSFYNNEISEKSEIFDDQFSVERPDGSNFTLKIRSTKLEDSAMYFCASKMAVLSSGYTFGSGTRLTVV.

The chain uses TRBV11-2 and TRBJ2-5, with 10 nucleotides matching TRBD2. This CDR3 is 19 amino acids long. Germline values: CDR1 SGHAT, CDR2 FQNNGV. The J segment lost 7 bases and the V segment lost 0 bases, leaving 17 bases of the junction unmatched. The CDR3 coding sequence is TGTGCCAGCAGCTTAGATCACCTAGCGGGGGAACCACGGAGGAGGACCCAGTACTTC. This encodes CASSLDHLAGEPRRRTQYF. Using reference TRBV11-2 and TRBJ2-5 for the parts outside the CDR3, the full variable domain is EAGVAQSPRYKIIEKRQSVAFWCNPISGHATLYWYQQILGQGPKLLIQFQNNGVVDDSQLPKDRFSAERLKGVDSTLKIQPAKLEDSAVYLCASSLDHLAGEPRRRTQYFGPGTRLLVL.

This sequence joins TRBV7-3 and TRBJ2-3; TRBD2 might be the D (6 bases). The ends were cut back, 4 bases at V and 1 base at J, with 6 bases in the middle. Germline-derived CDR1 and CDR2 are SGHTA and FQGTGA. The CDR3 extends over 13 amino acids. The DNA of the CDR3 is TGTGCCAGCAGCTCGGGGGGCACAGATACGCAGTATTTT. It encodes CASSSGGTDTQYF.

The CDR3 nucleotides are TGTGCCAGCAGGATTTTGACTAGCGGGTTCTCCTACGAGCAGTACTTC. Protein: CASRILTSGFSYEQYF. V gene TRBV2 combines with J gene TRBJ2-7; 10 nucleotides agree with TRBD2. The CDR3 has 16 residues. The V and J ends lost 6 bases and 0 bases, in that order; junction bases with no gene match: 8. CDR1 and CDR2 (germline): SNHLY, FYNNEI.

V and J are TRBV5-1 and TRBJ2-5, with a weak D call TRBD2 (5 bases). From germline, CDR1 is SGHRS and CDR2 YFSETQ. The CDR3 spans 11 residues. Trimming left V 10 bases short and J 5 bases short, with 12 bases between. The CDR3 bases are TGCGCCCCTCAGCGGTGGGAGACCCAGTACTTC. Translating gives CAPQRWETQYF.

The genes are TRBV2 and TRBJ2-7, with D maybe TRBD2 (6 bases). V was trimmed by 8 bases and J by 4 bases, leaving 18 bases between them. Germline CDR1 and CDR2: SNHLY and FYNNEI. The CDR3 has 14 amino acids. CDR3 sequence reads: CASAAGGGGYEQYF. CDR3 nucleotides: TGTGCCAGCGCCGCGGGCGGCGGAGGGTACGAGCAGTACTTC.

CDR3 protein: CASSLDRNQPQHF. The CDR3 DNA reads as TGTGCCAGCAGCCTTGACAGAAATCAGCCCCAGCATTTT. V usage is TRBV5-8 and J usage is TRBJ1-5; the D gene is possibly TRBD1 (5 bases). This CDR3 has 13 residues. V lost 4 bases, J lost 4 bases, and 9 bases lay in between. CDR1 is SGHTS, CDR2 YDEGEE, per germline.

The chain carries TRBV30 and TRBJ2-7; tentatively, D is TRBD1 (5 bases). V lost 3 bases and J 6 bases, leaving 15 bases between the germline ends. Per germline, CDR1 GTSNPN and CDR2 SVGIG (reference sequence). This CDR3 comprises 13 residues. CDR3 residues: CAWRRGPFGEQYF. For the CDR3, the DNA is TGTGCCTGGAGAAGGGGCCCCTTCGGCGAGCAGTACTTC.

This chain connects TRBV7-2 to TRBJ2-3; weak D call: TRBD1 (6 bases). The CDR3 is made up of 14 amino acids. Germline V gene sequence: CDR1 SGHTA, CDR2 FQGNSA. Trimming left V 2 bases short and J 2 bases short, with 8 bases between. The CDR3 bases are TGTGCCAGCAGCTTAAACAGGGACACAGATACGCAGTATTTT. Translated: CASSLNRDTDTQYF.

This clone was recorded once. Additional DNA sequences in this sample encode the identical CDR3. This sequence joins TRBV7-2 and TRBJ2-7, with 12 bases identical to TRBD2. Germline loops: CDR1 SGHTA, CDR2 FQGNSA. The V and J ends lost 6 bases and 4 bases, in that order; junction bases with no gene match: 4. This CDR3 is 14 amino acids long. The CDR3 spells CASRRTSGTYEQYF. DNA for the CDR3: TGTGCCAGCAGGAGGACTAGCGGGACTTACGAGCAGTACTTC.

This clone was observed once. The rearrangement joins TRBV7-2 to TRBJ2-1; the D gene is possibly TRBD2 (6 bases). Germline V gene lookup returns CDR1 SGHTA and CDR2 FQGNSA. Trimming shortened V by 2 bases and J by 6 bases, and 23 bases separated the two germline ends. The CDR3 covers 18 residues. CDR3 nucleotides: TGTGCCAGCAGCTTATGGGTTTCCTTCGGGAGTGGGCTCAATGAGCAGTTCTTC. It specifies CASSLWVSFGSGLNEQFF. The complete variable domain, with remaining parts taken from reference TRBV7-2 and TRBJ2-1, reads GAGVSQSPSNKVTEKGKDVELRCDPISGHTALYWYRQSLGQGLEFLIYFQGNSAPDKSGLPSDRFSAERTGGSVSTLTIQRTQQEDSAVYLCASSLWVSFGSGLNEQFFGPGTRLTVL.

With respect to this clone: The sample contains more than one DNA sequence encoding this CDR3. The gene calls are TRBV9 and TRBJ2-2; weak D call: TRBD2 (6 bases). Trimming cost V 2 bases and J 7 bases, with 15 bases left between them. CDR1 and CDR2 (germline): SGDLS, YYNGEE. The CDR3 contains 15 residues. CDR3 DNA: TGTGCCAGCAGCGTTGGGACCGGGGGAAGCGGGGAGCTGTTTTTT. This codes for CASSVGTGGSGELFF.

The chain combines TRBV15 with TRBJ2-7, with D tentatively TRBD2 (5 bases). Germline V CDR1 and CDR2: LNHNV, YYDKDF (reference sequence). This CDR3 comprises 16 residues. Trimming cost V 5 bases and J 7 bases, with 24 bases left between them. The CDR3, as DNA: TGTGCCACCAGCTCTTATTCCGTGACTACCCCTAGAGAGCAGTACTTC. The encoded protein is CATSSYSVTTPREQYF.

The genes are TRBV6-6 and TRBJ1-4; perhaps TRBD1 as D (5 bases). CDR3 length equals 16 residues. V shed 5 bases and J shed 0 bases, with 13 bases lying between them. From germline, CDR1 is MNHNY and CDR2 SVGAGI (reference sequence). The CDR3 coding sequence is TGTGCCAGCAGTCCGACAGACCCTGCAACTAATGAAAAACTGTTTTTT. The encoded protein is CASSPTDPATNEKLFF.

For this clone: This sample includes further DNA sequences coding for the same CDR3. V gene TRBV7-2 combines with J gene TRBJ2-7, with D unclear. Germline CDR1 and CDR2: SGHTA and FQGNSA. V was pared by 1 base and J by 5 bases, with 6 bases between. The CDR3 length is 12 residues. This CDR3 is CASSLGVNEQYF. The CDR3 nucleotides are TGTGCCAGCAGCTTAGGTGTGAACGAGCAGTACTTC.

This clone was recorded once. This sequence joins TRBV29-1 and TRBJ2-7, with D maybe TRBD1 (6 bases). The CDR3 contains 13 residues. In germline, CDR1 is SQVTM, CDR2 ANQGSEA. V lost 6 bases and J lost 4, with 16 bases in between. The DNA of the CDR3 is TGCAGCGTGACCGGACAGACAAGGTACGAGCAGTACTTC. Its protein product is CSVTGQTRYEQYF.